Sequencing of this T cell receptor beta chain was carried out in a study of CD8 T cells in ankylosing spondylitis. The germline V gene has CDR1 MNHEY and CDR2 SVGEGT. V gave up 6 bases and J gave up 10 bases, with 10 bases separating them. The length of the CDR3 is 11 residues. TCRdb used MiXCR to reprocess the 5' RACE reads, holding one entry per CDR3 protein. The repertoire holds 85,000 to 100,000 distinct CDR3 sequences, 8.8% seen once, with under 6% in the top ten. The source of this sequence is a male donor with ankylosing spondylitis or in good health (not recorded which). Sequenced sample: blood, either unsorted or a sorted T cell fraction (not recorded which). This chain uses TRBV6-2 or TRBV6-3 with TRBJ2-1; possibly TRBD1 for D (5 bases). CDR3 residues: CASSRKGEQFF. As DNA, the CDR3 is TGTGCCAGCAGCCGCAAGGGGGAGCAGTTCTTC.